The source of this T cell receptor beta chain is a study of T cell changes during pregnancy in multiple sclerosis (dated by TCRdb to the late 2010s). General notes on the study: The study looked at changes in the T cell repertoire across pregnancy in women with multiple sclerosis.

As for this clone: The antigen it recognizes is unknown. One base away there is no much larger clone; base qualities are not given.

V was cut back by 0 bases and J by 7 bases, leaving a gap of 11 bases between them. Including cysteine and phenylalanine, the CDR3 has 15 amino acids. This entry keeps only the CDR3 DNA: 45 bases, framed from base 1. Looking up the germline V gene yields CDR1 SGDLS and CDR2 YYNGEE. Library prep was done by the immunoSEQ multiplex PCR assay. TCRdb carries this immuneACCESS record with in-frame sequences only. Its versions omit some clonotypes, under half of them owing to an unresolved V gene in the studies checked, with the rest unexplained. The sample profile shows roughly 49,000 clones; roughly 92% of them were found once. The ten largest clones add up to 0.3% to 0.4% of the sample.

The chain was built from TRBV9 and TRBJ1-6; TRBD1 is a weak D gene call, 5 bases matching. This clonotype was sampled from a female donor in good health, enrolled as a control in a pregnancy study. Source: CD4+ T cells from peripheral blood mononuclear cells, taken in the second trimester of pregnancy. In nucleotides, the sequence is TGTGCCAGCAGCGTAGGAACAGGCGCGAATTCACCCCTCCACTTT. This yields the protein CASSVGTGANSPLHF.